This TCR beta chain was captured by sequencing in a study of CD8 T cells in ankylosing spondylitis. Study results and limitations: Reportedly, significant enrichment of disease-linked clones occurred in matched ankylosing spondylitis synovial fluid. Within ankylosing spondylitis blood, a TCR beta motif made up of eight highly homologous variants appeared to be characteristic.

The CDR3 is 15 residues long. Germline CDR1 LNHDA, CDR2 SQIVND (reference sequence). Trimming removed 2 bases from V and 0 bases from J; junction bases left unmatched: 0. The sample holds many counts of this clonotype. Its target is not known. The authors made TCR beta libraries by quantitative 5'-RACE with molecular barcodes. Each CDR3 protein is one row after TCRdb ran MiXCR on the 5' RACE reads. The table shows roughly 91,000 distinct CDR3 sequences, with roughly 8.3% occurring only once. Specimen: blood, either unsorted or a sorted T cell fraction (not recorded which). This TCR came from a male donor with ankylosing spondylitis or in good health (not recorded which). V usage is TRBV19 and J usage is TRBJ2-1; TRBD1 matches 8 bases. The chain's CDR3 is CASSITGGSYNEQFF. The DNA for the CDR3 is TGTGCCAGTAGTATAACAGGGGGCTCCTACAATGAGCAGTTCTTC.